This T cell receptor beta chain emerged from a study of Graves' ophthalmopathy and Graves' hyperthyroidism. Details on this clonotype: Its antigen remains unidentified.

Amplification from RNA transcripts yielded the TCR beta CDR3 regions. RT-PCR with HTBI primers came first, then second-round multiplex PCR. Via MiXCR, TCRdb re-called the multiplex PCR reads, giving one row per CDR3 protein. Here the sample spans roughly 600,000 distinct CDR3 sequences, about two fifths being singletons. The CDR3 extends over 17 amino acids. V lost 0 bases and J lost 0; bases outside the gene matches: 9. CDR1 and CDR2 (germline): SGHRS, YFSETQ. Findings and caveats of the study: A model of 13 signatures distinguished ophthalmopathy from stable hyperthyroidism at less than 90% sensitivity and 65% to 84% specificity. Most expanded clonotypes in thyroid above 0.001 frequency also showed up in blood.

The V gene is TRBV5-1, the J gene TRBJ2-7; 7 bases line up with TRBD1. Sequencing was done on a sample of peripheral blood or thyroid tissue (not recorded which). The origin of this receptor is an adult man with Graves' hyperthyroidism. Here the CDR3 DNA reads TGCGCCAGCAGCTTGGCCCCCACAGGGGCCAGCTCCTACGAGCAGTACTTC. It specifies CASSLAPTGASSYEQYF.